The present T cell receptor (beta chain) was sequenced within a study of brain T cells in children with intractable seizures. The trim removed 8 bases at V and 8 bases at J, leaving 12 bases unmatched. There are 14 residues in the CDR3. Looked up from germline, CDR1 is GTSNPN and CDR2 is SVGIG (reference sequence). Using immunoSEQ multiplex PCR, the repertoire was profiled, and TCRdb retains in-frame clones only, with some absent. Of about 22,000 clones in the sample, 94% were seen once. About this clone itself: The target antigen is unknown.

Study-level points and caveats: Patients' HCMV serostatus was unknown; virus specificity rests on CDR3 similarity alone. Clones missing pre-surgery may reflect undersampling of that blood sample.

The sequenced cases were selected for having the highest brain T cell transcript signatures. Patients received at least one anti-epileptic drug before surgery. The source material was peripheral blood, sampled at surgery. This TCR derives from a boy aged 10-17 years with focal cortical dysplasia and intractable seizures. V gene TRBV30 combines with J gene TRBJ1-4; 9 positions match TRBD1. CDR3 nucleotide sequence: TGTGCCGGGACAGGGCCCAGGGGGGGCGAAAAACTGTTTTTT. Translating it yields CAGTGPRGGEKLFF.